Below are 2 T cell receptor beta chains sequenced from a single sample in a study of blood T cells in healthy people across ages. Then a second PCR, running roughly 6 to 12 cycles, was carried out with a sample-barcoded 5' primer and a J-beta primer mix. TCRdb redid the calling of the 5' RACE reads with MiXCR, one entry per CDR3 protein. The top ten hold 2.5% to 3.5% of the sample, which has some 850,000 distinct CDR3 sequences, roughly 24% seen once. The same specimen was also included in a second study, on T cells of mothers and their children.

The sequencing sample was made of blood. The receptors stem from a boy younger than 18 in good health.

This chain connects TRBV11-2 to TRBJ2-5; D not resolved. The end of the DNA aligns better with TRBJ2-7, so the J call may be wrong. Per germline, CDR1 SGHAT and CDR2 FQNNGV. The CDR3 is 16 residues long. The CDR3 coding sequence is TGTGCCAGCAGCCCCCTTGGGGTGGCCCCAACCTACGAGCAGTACTTC. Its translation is CASSPLGVAPTYEQYF.

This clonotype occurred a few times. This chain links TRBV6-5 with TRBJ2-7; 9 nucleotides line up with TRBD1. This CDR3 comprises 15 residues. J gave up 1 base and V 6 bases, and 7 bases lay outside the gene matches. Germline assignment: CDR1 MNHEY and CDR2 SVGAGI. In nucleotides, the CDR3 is TGTGCCAGCAGAAGGGACAGGGAAAATTCCTACGAGCAGTACTTC. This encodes CASRRDRENSYEQYF.